This T cell receptor beta chain was sequenced for a study of molecular identifiers for immune sequencing clone quantification. Via MiXCR, TCRdb re-called the PCR reads, giving one row per CDR3 protein. Counted here are approximately 590,000 distinct CDR3 sequences, approximately 24% occurring once; the ten biggest clones make up 0.78%. Study-wide findings and caveats: Effector cells kept over 98% of their molecules in clones above 20 RNA copies, while naive cells kept under 1% there. Identical TCR molecules sharing a barcode could underestimate highly expanded clone sizes. One million naive cells reportedly did not prevent detection of spiked Jurkat TCR RNA from one cell.

Naive CD8 T cells were FACS-sorted by CD8+CD4-CCR7+CD45RA+ markers. There are 14 residues in the CDR3. Germline values: CDR1 MDHEN, CDR2 SYDVKM. This clonotype was counted a few times. What it binds is unknown. Germline and junction disagree at one end, which may indicate a read error. Material for sequencing was naive CD8+ T cells from blood, with Jurkat cell RNA spiked in. Subset noted: FACS-sorted CD8+CD4-CCR7+CD45RA+ naive T cells. The TCR was taken from a human donor in good health. Some libraries in this study had Jurkat cell RNA spiked in. The chain has TRBV28 and TRBJ2-7; 12 bases match TRBD2. CDR3 coding DNA: TGTGCCAGCTGTTTGACTAGCGGGAGCAGCGAGCAGTACTTC. The encoded protein is CASCLTSGSSEQYF.